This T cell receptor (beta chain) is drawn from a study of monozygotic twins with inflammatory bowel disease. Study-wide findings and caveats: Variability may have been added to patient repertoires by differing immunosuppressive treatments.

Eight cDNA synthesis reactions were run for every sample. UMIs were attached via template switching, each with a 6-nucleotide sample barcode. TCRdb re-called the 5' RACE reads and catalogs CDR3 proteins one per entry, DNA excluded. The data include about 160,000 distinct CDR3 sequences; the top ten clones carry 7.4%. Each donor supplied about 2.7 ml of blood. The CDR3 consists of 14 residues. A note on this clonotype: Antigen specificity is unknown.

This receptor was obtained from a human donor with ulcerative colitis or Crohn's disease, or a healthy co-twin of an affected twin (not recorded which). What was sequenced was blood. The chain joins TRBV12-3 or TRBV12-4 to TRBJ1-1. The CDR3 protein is CASSFRGRDTEAFF.